This record covers a single T cell receptor (beta chain). This clone was observed once. No cognate antigen has been identified for it. Qualities for individual bases were not recorded, and no much larger clone is one base off. V loses 2 bases, J loses 5 bases, and the germline ends lie 14 bases apart. The CDR3 has 14 amino acids, counting the end cysteine and phenylalanine. CDR3 DNA is the only sequence kept; it has 42 bases, read in frame from the first base. Taken from the germline V gene, the CDR1 and CDR2 loops are SGHRS and YFSETQ. The data stem from a study of T cell responses to AZD1222 COVID-19 vaccine (dated by TCRdb to the early 2020s). About the study as a whole: TCR sequencing was performed for more than 230 trial participants, of whom about 200 were given two doses of AZD1222 and 26 were given two doses of MenACWY control vaccine. Trial participants were enrolled into age subgroups of 18-55, 56-69 and 70-plus years, which contained about 150, 27 and 61 TCR-sequenced participants, respectively. The full study reports these points: Conclusions about previously exposed vaccinees are limited because only a handful of AZD1222 recipients were SARS-CoV-2 seropositive at baseline. Participants were mostly white British, with more females than males. The authors suggested clonal diversity may have been underestimated. After two AZD1222 doses, both the breadth and the depth of spike-specific TCRs were significantly higher than at day 0 and than in MenACWY recipients. No day 14 peak-response samples were available, so repertoires were characterized only after the peak T cell response. In the small 56-69-year group, the increase in depth fell short of significance, most likely because of low power. Epitopes outside the regions mutated in the B.1.351 and B.1.1.7 variants were reportedly recognized by nearly half of the unique spike-specific TCRs. Vaccine-associated CD4 TCRs spanned the whole spike protein, with dominant responses in regions 160-218 and 743-854.

Explained via the paper, the time point label denotes: about 28 days (+/-7) after the second vaccine dose. AZD1222 recipients given second doses at about 4 weeks or at about 12 weeks were pooled, since spike-specific TCR depth and breadth were not found to differ between the two schedules. Vaccinee samples were obtained from the UK trials COV001 and COV002, which included a single-blind randomized controlled phase 2/3 trial of AZD1222 (ChAdOx1 nCoV-19) in healthy adults. Trial participant PBMC samples were collected at day 0 and day 28 after the second dose for TCRbeta chain sequencing. The CDR3 regions of human TCRbeta chains were analyzed by immunosequencing. As for how the authors treated the data: Repertoire TCRs were matched against a reference library of SARS-CoV-2-specific TCRs generated with the MIRA antigen-specificity platform. Breadth meant the fraction of unique TCRs that were SARS-CoV-2-associated, whereas depth meant the fraction of total T cells that were SARS-CoV-2-associated. Each spike-specific TCR was assigned to its reactive spike region and to a CD4 or CD8 class using the MIRA data. Log10-transformed breadth and depth values were compared by one-way ANOVA with Sidak's multiple comparisons tests. TCRdb holds this immuneACCESS table with in-frame rearrangements only. Some clones are missing; in checked studies, unresolved V genes explain under half, and the rest has no known cause. The V and J calls and clone size were taken over from that table, and D and trimming were inferred from the DNA. Here the sample has 100,000 to 140,000 clones; over 80% occur a single time. The top ten clonotypes cover 8% to 9.5% of the sample.

The receptor's source is an adult who received the AZD1222 COVID-19 vaccine. Specimen: peripheral blood, collected 28 days after the second AZD1222 dose. The chain was built from TRBV5-1 and TRBJ2-7; the D gene is perhaps TRBD2, from 6 matching bases. The CDR3 loop reads CASSLNSAGNEQYF. The sequenced DNA is TGCGCCAGCAGCTTAAACTCGGCGGGAAACGAGCAGTACTTC. Full variable domain (CDR3 extended with the reference TRBV5-1 and TRBJ2-7 proteins): KAGVTQTPRYLIKTRGQQVTLSCSPISGHRSVSWYQQTPGQGLQFLFEYFSETQRNKGNFPGRFSGRQFSNSRSEMNVSTLELGDSALYLCASSLNSAGNEQYFGPGTRLTVT.